These 20 T cell receptor beta chains share one sample of origin, sequenced in a study of blood T cell repertoires in COVID-19. TCRdb's copy holds only in-frame clones and misses some; the assay was immunoSEQ multiplex PCR. Of 140,000 to 150,000 clones listed, roughly 79% are singletons. Sequenced: peripheral blood. The source of these receptors is a human donor in a cohort sampled during active COVID-19.

The CDR3 spells CASSYGTIGTGNTIYF. The CDR3 DNA follows: TGTGCCAGCAGTTACGGGACAATCGGGACTGGAAACACCATATATTTT. The V gene is TRBV6-5, the J gene TRBJ1-3; the D gene is possibly TRBD1 (6 bases). The CDR3 is 16 amino acids. CDR1 is MNHEY and CDR2 is SVGAGI in the germline V gene. The ends were cut back, 2 bases at V and 2 bases at J, with 13 bases in the middle.

This clone was found a few times. The chain recombines TRBV24-1 with TRBJ1-2; D unresolved. CDR3 length: 11 residues. V shed 6 bases and J shed 8 bases, with 9 bases lying between them. The germline V gene has CDR1 KGHDR and CDR2 SFDVKD. CDR3 sequence reads: CATSNPNGYTF. In nucleotides, the CDR3 is TGTGCCACCAGTAACCCTAACGGCTACACCTTC.

The chain recombines TRBV3-1 (or the pseudogene TRBV3-2) with TRBJ1-6, with 8 bases lining up with TRBD1. There are 17 residues in the CDR3. J gave up 0 bases and V 2 bases, and 3 bases lay outside the gene matches. CDR1 LGHDT and CDR2 YNNKEL come from the germline V gene (reference sequence). The chain's CDR3 is CASSQSGQGSYNSPLHF. CDR3 nucleotides: TGTGCCAGCAGCCAATCAGGACAGGGCTCCTATAATTCACCCCTCCACTTT.

Only one count was recorded for this clone. The chain has TRBV4-2 and TRBJ2-7; 8 bases fit TRBD2. CDR1 is LGHNA, CDR2 YNFKEQ, per germline. The trim removed 0 bases at V and 3 bases at J, leaving 10 bases unmatched. The CDR3 sequence is 17 residues long. The CDR3 region has the DNA TGTGCCAGCAGCCAAGATCTACCCCAGCGGGAGAACTACGAGCAGTACTTC. This sequence encodes CASSQDLPQRENYEQYF.

The chain joins TRBV18 to TRBJ1-4, with D maybe TRBD1 (5 bases). The CDR3 spans 16 residues. V was cut by 3 bases and J by 0 bases, with 11 bases left in between. Germline loops: CDR1 KGHSH, CDR2 LQKENI. As DNA, the CDR3 is TGTGCCAGCTCACCCCAGGGTGCCACAACTAATGAAAAACTGTTTTTT. It yields the protein CASSPQGATTNEKLFF. Drawing the rest from reference TRBV18 and TRBJ1-4, the complete variable domain is NAGVMQNPRHLVRRRGQEARLRCSPMKGHSHVYWYRQLPEEGLKFMVYLQKENIIDESGMPKERFSAEFPKEGPSILRIQQVVRGDSAAYFCASSPQGATTNEKLFFGSGTQLSVL.

The rearrangement joins TRBV7-9 to TRBJ1-2; tentative D call: TRBD1 (6 bases). Germline V gene sequence: CDR1 SEHNR, CDR2 FQNEAQ (reference sequence). The V gene lost 4 bases and the J gene lost 6 bases, with 15 bases spanning the gap. This CDR3 contains 14 residues. For the CDR3, the DNA is TGTGCCAGCAGCTCGCCCGCGGGGGCTCATGGCTACACCTTC. As protein: CASSSPAGAHGYTF.

The chain employs TRBV4-1 and TRBJ2-1; D is unclear. V was clipped by 0 bases and J by 1 base, with 19 bases between them. The CDR3 is 19 residues long. Germline V gene data show CDR1 as MGHRA and CDR2 as YSYEKL. The CDR3 loop is CASSQDFSILSRSYNEQFF. DNA for the CDR3: TGCGCCAGCAGCCAAGACTTTTCAATCCTTAGTAGATCCTACAATGAGCAGTTCTTC.

V usage is TRBV5-4 and J usage is TRBJ2-5; 12 nucleotides line up with TRBD1. V shed 6 bases, J shed 3 bases, and the junction held 12 bases outside the gene matches. The CDR3 is 17 residues long. CDR1 is SGHNT and CDR2 is YYREEE in the germline V gene (reference sequence). CDR3 region: CASIGGGGTGGEETQYF. The CDR3 DNA reads as TGTGCCAGCATCGGAGGAGGTGGGACAGGGGGCGAAGAGACCCAGTACTTC.

A note on this clone: The junction differs from germline at one of its ends, possibly a read error. The V call is TRBV14, the J call TRBJ2-7, with 14 bases aligning to TRBD2. Looked up from germline, CDR1 is SGHDN and CDR2 is FVKESK. The CDR3 length is 17 residues. The CDR3: CASSQPGLAGVSHEQYF. CDR3 coding DNA: TGTGCCAGCAGCCAACCGGGACTAGCGGGAGTCTCCCACGAGCAGTACTTC.

This sequence joins TRBV11-3 and TRBJ2-1, with TRBD1 as a possible D gene (5 bases). This CDR3 region has 14 residues. Germline assignment: CDR1 SGHNT and CDR2 YENEEA. The V and J ends lost 2 bases and 3 bases respectively, with 8 bases between them. The CDR3 loop is CASSLKGDYNEQFF. The CDR3 DNA follows: TGTGCCAGCAGCTTAAAAGGGGACTACAATGAGCAGTTCTTC.

Comments on this clone: Relative to the germline gene, one junction end is altered; a read error may explain this. V is TRBV27 and J is TRBJ2-7; a possible D gene is TRBD2 (10 bases). The CDR3 extends over 15 amino acids. The germline V gene encodes CDR1 MNHEY and CDR2 SMNVEV (reference sequence). The CDR3 bases are TGTGCCAGCAGTCCATCCGGGACAGGGTCGGGACTAGCGCTGTTC. It is translated as CASSPSGTGSGLALF.

The rearrangement uses TRBV6-5 and TRBJ2-5; possible D gene TRBD2, 6 bases. CDR3 length: 14 residues. Germline CDR1 MNHEY, CDR2 SVGAGI. The ends were cut back, 6 bases at V and 1 base at J, with 12 bases in the middle. CDR3 in DNA: TGTGCCAGCAGGGCGACTAGTATCCAAGAGACCCAGTACTTC. Translated: CASRATSIQETQYF.

The genes are TRBV25-1 and TRBJ2-6, with D unclear. This CDR3 comprises 15 residues. Germline V CDR1 and CDR2: MGHDK, SYGVNS. The V and J ends lost 4 bases and 0 bases respectively, with 7 bases between them. CDR3 amino acids: CASSAQVSGANVLTF. The CDR3 region has the DNA TGTGCCAGCAGTGCTCAGGTCTCTGGGGCCAACGTCCTGACTTTC.

The chain is built from TRBV3-1 (or the pseudogene TRBV3-2) and TRBJ1-1; 8 bases map to TRBD1. With 1 base clipped from V and 1 base from J, the junction kept 11 bases outside the gene matches. Germline CDR1 reads LGHDT; CDR2 reads YNNKEL (reference sequence). The CDR3 is 18 amino acids. The CDR3 spells CASSQVGRGRLGNTEAFF. The CDR3 DNA follows: TGTGCCAGCAGCCAAGTTGGCAGGGGGCGGCTTGGGAACACTGAAGCTTTCTTT.

This chain uses TRBV24-1 with TRBJ2-5; 8 positions match TRBD2. J was trimmed by 4 bases and V by 4 bases; bases with no gene match: 7. Germline CDR1 and CDR2: KGHDR and SFDVKD. The CDR3 contains 15 residues. CDR3 protein: CATSDPGGGGETQYF. The CDR3, as DNA: TGTGCCACCAGTGACCCCGGGGGGGGCGGAGAGACCCAGTACTTC.

This chain uses TRBV5-1 with TRBJ2-3; 11 nucleotides align to TRBD1. Losses at the gene ends were 4 bases for V and 2 bases for J; bases not matched to a gene: 6. Germline CDR1 SGHRS, CDR2 YFSETQ. There are 16 residues in the CDR3. The CDR3 DNA follows: TGCGCCAGCAGCCCCGGACAGGGGGCTAACACAGATACGCAGTATTTT. The encoded protein is CASSPGQGANTDTQYF.

V gene TRBV19 combines with J gene TRBJ1-1; 7 bases are a match to TRBD1. The germline V gene encodes CDR1 LNHDA and CDR2 SQIVND (reference sequence). Trimming removed 5 bases from V and 0 bases from J; junction bases left unmatched: 3. The CDR3 covers 14 residues. This chain's CDR3 is CASSSGQLNTEAFF. In DNA, the CDR3 is TGTGCCAGTAGTTCGGGACAGTTGAACACTGAAGCTTTCTTT.

CDR3 residues: CASSLTTGTRGEQFF. CDR3 DNA sequence: TGTGCCAGCAGCTTAACTACAGGGACTAGAGGTGAGCAGTTCTTC. The chain couples TRBV11-3 to TRBJ2-1, with TRBD2 matching over 8 bases. CDR1 and CDR2 (germline): SGHNT, YENEEA. The CDR3 contains 15 residues. The J segment lost 9 bases and the V segment lost 2 bases, leaving 9 bases of the junction unmatched.

V gene TRBV19 combines with J gene TRBJ2-7, with 11 bases matching TRBD2. V shed 6 bases and J 7 bases; nucleotides not matched to a gene: 14. CDR3 length equals 16 residues. The germline CDR1 and CDR2 sequences are LNHDA and SQIVND (reference sequence). The CDR3 DNA follows: TGTGCCAGTAGGGCTACTGGACTAGCGGGCCTAGGAGAGCAGTACTTC. Translated, it gives CASRATGLAGLGEQYF.

The rearrangement uses TRBV3-1 (or the pseudogene TRBV3-2) and TRBJ1-2, with no clear D. This CDR3 is 12 amino acids long. Trimming pared 0 bases from V and 5 bases from J, leaving 4 bases between. The germline CDR1 and CDR2 sequences are LGHDT and YNNKEL (reference sequence). The CDR3 protein is CASSQERYGYTF. The CDR3 nucleotides are TGTGCCAGCAGCCAAGAACGGTATGGCTACACCTTC.